The T cell receptor (beta chain) described here comes from a study of blood T cell repertoires in COVID-19. The V and J ends lost 5 bases and 3 bases, in that order; junction bases with no gene match: 5. The CDR3 is made up of 14 amino acids. Looked up from germline, CDR1 is SQVTM and CDR2 is ANQGSEA. Sequencing was performed with immunoSEQ multiplex PCR; in TCRdb, only in-frame clones are kept and a portion is missing. The data contain 200,000 or so clones, roughly 90% of them singletons. The chain is built from TRBV29-1 and TRBJ2-7, with 12 nucleotides matching TRBD2. The TCR originated in a woman between 18 and 29 years old who had recovered from COVID-19. The sample taken for sequencing was PBMCs or T cells enriched from blood (not recorded which). CDR3 sequence reads: CSVQGLAGSYEQYF. DNA of the CDR3: TGCAGCGTTCAAGGACTAGCGGGGAGCTACGAGCAGTACTTC.